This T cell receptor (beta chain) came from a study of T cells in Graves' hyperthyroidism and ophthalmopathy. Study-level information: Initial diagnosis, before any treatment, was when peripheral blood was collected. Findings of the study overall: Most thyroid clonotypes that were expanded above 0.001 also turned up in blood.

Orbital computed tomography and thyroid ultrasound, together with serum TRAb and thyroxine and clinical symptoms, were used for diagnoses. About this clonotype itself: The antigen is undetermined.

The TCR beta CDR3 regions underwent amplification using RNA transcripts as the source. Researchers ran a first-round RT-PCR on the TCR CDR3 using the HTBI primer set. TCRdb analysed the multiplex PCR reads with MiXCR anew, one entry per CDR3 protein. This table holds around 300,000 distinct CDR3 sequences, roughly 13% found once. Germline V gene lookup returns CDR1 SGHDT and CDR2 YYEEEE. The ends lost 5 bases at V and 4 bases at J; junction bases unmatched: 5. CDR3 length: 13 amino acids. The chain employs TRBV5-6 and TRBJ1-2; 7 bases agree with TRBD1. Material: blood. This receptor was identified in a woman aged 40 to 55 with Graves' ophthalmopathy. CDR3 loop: CASRVDRTYGYTF. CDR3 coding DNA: TGTGCCAGCAGAGTGGACAGGACCTATGGCTACACCTTC. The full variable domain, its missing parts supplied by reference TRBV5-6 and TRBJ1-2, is DAGVTQSPTHLIKTRGQQVTLRCSPKSGHDTVSWYQQALGQGPQFIFQYYEEEERQRGNFPDRFSGHQFPNYSSELNVNALLLGDSALYLCASRVDRTYGYTFGSGTRLTVV.